The 30 T cell receptor beta chains below were found in one sample sequenced in a study of T cell changes during pregnancy in multiple sclerosis. Profiling relied on immunoSEQ multiplex PCR, and the TCRdb table lists in-frame clones only, not all of them. The sample holds tens of thousands of clones; 85% to 95% are singletons and the top ten take 0.75% to 0.85%. The material was CD4+ T cells from peripheral blood mononuclear cells, obtained before pregnancy. These receptors were taken from a female donor with multiple sclerosis, enrolled in a pregnancy study.

CDR3 DNA: TGTGCCAGCTCACCACCCCTCCTAGCGGGGTCGCACACAGATACGCAGTATTTT. Translating it yields CASSPPLLAGSHTDTQYF. The chain recombines TRBV18 with TRBJ2-3; 9 bases are a match to TRBD2. The length of the CDR3 is 18 residues. CDR1 is KGHSH and CDR2 is LQKENI in the germline V gene. The junction had 9 bases not matched to a gene; V was cut back by 0 bases and J by 2 bases.

The chain is built from TRBV27 and TRBJ2-7, with D hard to call. This CDR3 spans 16 amino acids. Germline V gene sequence: CDR1 MNHEY, CDR2 SMNVEV (reference sequence). V lost 2 bases and J 5 bases, leaving 19 bases between the germline ends. The CDR3 loop is CASSLSKELRVDEQYF. CDR3 nucleotide sequence: TGTGCCAGCAGTTTAAGTAAGGAGCTGCGCGTTGACGAGCAGTACTTC.

This chain uses TRBV28 with TRBJ2-1; no clear D gene. Between the trimmed V and J ends, which lost 11 bases and 6 bases, there was a span of 14 bases. The CDR3 is made up of 12 amino acids. The germline V gene encodes CDR1 MDHEN and CDR2 SYDVKM. Here the CDR3 reads CASRSEVNEQFF. Here the CDR3 DNA reads TGTGCCTCCCGGTCTGAGGTCAATGAGCAGTTCTTC.

The chain links TRBV4-1 to TRBJ2-5; D might be TRBD1 (6 bases). There are 14 residues in the CDR3. The germline V and J ends were trimmed by 4 bases and 5 bases, with 14 bases remaining between them. In germline, CDR1 is MGHRA, CDR2 YSYEKL. The CDR3 DNA follows: TGCGCCAGCAGCCGCATACAGGGTTTGGAGACCCAGTACTTC. This translates into CASSRIQGLETQYF.

This chain connects TRBV6-5 to TRBJ2-7; TRBD2 matches 11 bases. There are 14 residues in the CDR3. Germline V gene lookup returns CDR1 MNHEY and CDR2 SVGAGI. The V and J ends lost 6 bases and 3 bases, in that order; junction bases with no gene match: 4. CDR3 loop: CASRRTSGYYEQYF. The DNA for the CDR3 is TGTGCCAGCAGACGGACTAGCGGGTACTACGAGCAGTACTTC.

V and J are TRBV6-5 and TRBJ2-7, with 10 bases aligning to TRBD2. CDR1 and CDR2 from the germline V gene are MNHEY and SVGAGI. J lost 3 bases, V lost 5 bases, and 4 bases had no gene match. This CDR3 comprises 14 residues. The CDR3 protein is CASSPRTSGYEQYF. DNA for the CDR3: TGTGCCAGCAGTCCTCGGACTAGCGGCTACGAGCAGTACTTC.

CDR3 nucleotides: TGTGCCAGCAGTGCCCGGGACAGGGGGTCACCCGCCTACGAGCAGTACTTC. Translated: CASSARDRGSPAYEQYF. The rearrangement joins TRBV2 to TRBJ2-7; 11 bases agree with TRBD1. The ends lost 4 bases at V and 2 bases at J; junction bases unmatched: 10. This CDR3 comprises 17 residues. Germline assignment: CDR1 SNHLY and CDR2 FYNNEI.

The genes are TRBV6-5 and TRBJ2-4; maybe TRBD1 (5 bases). In germline, CDR1 is MNHEY, CDR2 SVGAGI. CDR3 length: 14 residues. The V gene lost 5 bases and the J gene lost 3 bases, with 11 bases spanning the gap. CDR3 sequence: CASSAEDNKNIQYF. In DNA, the CDR3 is TGTGCCAGCAGTGCCGAGGACAACAAAAACATTCAGTACTTC.

This chain links TRBV19 with TRBJ2-3, with D hard to call. This CDR3 spans 13 amino acids. Between the trimmed V and J ends, which lost 5 bases and 6 bases, there was a span of 12 bases. Germline-derived CDR1 and CDR2 are LNHDA and SQIVND (reference sequence). The CDR3 here is CASSALGWDTQYF. The CDR3 bases are TGTGCCAGTAGTGCCCTAGGCTGGGATACGCAGTATTTT.

The J gene is TRBJ1-1, the V gene TRBV2; D unclear. The V gene lost 2 bases and the J gene lost 4 bases, with 8 bases spanning the gap. Germline CDR1 reads SNHLY; CDR2 reads FYNNEI. The CDR3 runs to 13 residues. The CDR3 DNA reads as TGTGCCAGCAGTGAACGGGGTTTCACTGAAGCTTTCTTT. Translation gives CASSERGFTEAFF.

The rearrangement joins TRBV5-6 to TRBJ2-7; no firm D call. V was pared by 0 bases and J by 5 bases, with 15 bases between. Germline V gene sequence: CDR1 SGHDT, CDR2 YYEEEE. The CDR3 has 15 amino acids. CDR3 sequence reads: CASSLAPSEEHEQYF. As DNA, the CDR3 is TGTGCCAGCAGCTTGGCTCCATCCGAGGAGCACGAGCAGTACTTC.

The chain combines TRBV4-1 with TRBJ2-1; 7 bases are shared with TRBD1. This CDR3 has 18 amino acids. With V trimmed by 3 bases and J by 1 base, 12 bases remained unmatched. Germline lookup yields CDR1 MGHRA and CDR2 YSYEKL. This CDR3 reads CASSQVSLQDRSYNEQFF. CDR3 coding DNA: TGCGCCAGCAGCCAGGTCTCCCTCCAGGACAGGTCCTACAATGAGCAGTTCTTC.

The V gene is TRBV30, the J gene TRBJ1-5; possible D gene TRBD1, 6 bases. CDR3 length equals 14 residues. Germline V gene lookup returns CDR1 GTSNPN and CDR2 SVGIG (reference sequence). The V end was cut by 3 bases, the J end by 7 bases, with 16 bases between. The CDR3 DNA is TGTGCCTGGAGCGGCGGGGGCCCAGGCCAGCCCCAGCATTTT. Residues: CAWSGGGPGQPQHF.

V usage is TRBV9 and J usage is TRBJ2-3; tentatively, D is TRBD2 (6 bases). V lost 4 bases, J lost 0 bases, and 12 bases lay in between. There are 15 residues in the CDR3. CDR1 SGDLS and CDR2 YYNGEE come from the germline V gene. CDR3 protein: CASSLTGTSTDTQYF. DNA for the CDR3: TGTGCCAGCAGCTTAACCGGGACTAGCACAGATACGCAGTATTTT. The full variable domain, with the rest looked up from reference TRBV9 and TRBJ2-3, is DSGVTQTPKHLITATGQRVTLRCSPRSGDLSVYWYQQSLDQGLQFLIQYYNGEERAKGNILERFSAQQFPDLHSELNLSSLELGDSALYFCASSLTGTSTDTQYFGPGTRLTVL.

Concerning this clone: One end of the junction fails to match germline, which may point to a read error. V usage is TRBV7-7 and J usage is TRBJ2-7; D unclear. Germline V CDR1 and CDR2: SSHAT, FNYEAQ (reference sequence). This CDR3 contains 13 residues. In nucleotides, the CDR3 is TGTGCTAGCAGCTTAGGGCAGGACTACGAGCAGTACTTC. Its translation is CASSLGQDYEQYF. Filled out from reference TRBV7-7 and TRBJ2-7, the complete variable domain reads GAGVSQSPRYKVTKRGQDVTLRCDPISSHATLYWYQQALGQGPEFLTYFNYEAQPDKSGLPSDRFSAERPEGSISTLTIQRTEQRDSAMYRCASSLGQDYEQYFGPGTRLTVT.

This chain links TRBV10-3 with TRBJ2-7; maybe TRBD1 (6 bases). Germline CDR1 is ENHRY and CDR2 is SYGVKD. Trimming shortened V by 3 bases and J by 2 bases, and 14 bases separated the two germline ends. The CDR3 sequence is 15 residues long. The CDR3 region is CAISDSKQGTYEQYF. CDR3 sequence (DNA): TGTGCCATCAGTGATTCCAAACAGGGAACCTACGAGCAGTACTTC.

V usage is TRBV5-5 and J usage is TRBJ1-2; TRBD1 might be the D (6 bases). The ends were cut back, 4 bases at V and 6 bases at J, with 19 bases in the middle. This CDR3 has 15 residues. CDR1 and CDR2 from the germline V gene are SGHKS and YYEKEE (reference sequence). This CDR3 reads CASSLPVATGNGYTF. DNA for the CDR3: TGTGCCAGCAGCCTCCCGGTGGCGACAGGAAATGGCTACACCTTC.

The V call is TRBV11-2, the J call TRBJ2-1; no firm D call. This CDR3 has 14 residues. Germline loops: CDR1 SGHAT, CDR2 FQNNGV. V was pared by 0 bases and J by 4 bases, with 7 bases between. CDR3 amino acids: CASSLEQPYNEQFF. The CDR3 DNA follows: TGTGCCAGCAGCTTAGAACAGCCTTACAATGAGCAGTTCTTC.

The sample holds one count of this clone. The chain is built from TRBV25-1 and TRBJ2-3, with 8 bases lining up with TRBD2. The CDR3 consists of 15 residues. V gave up 3 bases and J gave up 3 bases; unmatched junction bases: 5. CDR1 and CDR2 from the germline V gene are MGHDK and SYGVNS. CDR3 sequence: CASSEGSGRTDTQYF. CDR3 nucleotide sequence: TGTGCCAGCAGTGAGGGCAGCGGGAGAACAGATACGCAGTATTTT. Using reference TRBV25-1 and TRBJ2-3 for the parts outside the CDR3, the full variable domain is EADIYQTPRYLVIGTGKKITLECSQTMGHDKMYWYQQDPGMELHLIHYSYGVNSTEKGDLSSESTVSRIRTEHFPLTLESARPSHTSQYLCASSEGSGRTDTQYFGPGTRLTVL.

The chain links TRBV9 to TRBJ1-3, with D unclear. The CDR3 covers 14 residues. Looked up from germline, CDR1 is SGDLS and CDR2 is YYNGEE. Trimming cost V 4 bases and J 9 bases, with 17 bases left between them. CDR3 amino acids: CASSPNARSGTIYF. In DNA form, the CDR3 reads TGTGCCAGCAGCCCCAATGCCCGGAGCGGCACCATATATTTT. The full variable domain, rest sourced from reference TRBV9 and TRBJ1-3, is DSGVTQTPKHLITATGQRVTLRCSPRSGDLSVYWYQQSLDQGLQFLIQYYNGEERAKGNILERFSAQQFPDLHSELNLSSLELGDSALYFCASSPNARSGTIYFGEGSWLTVV.

The CDR3 reads CASSTTSRGDPKEQYF. The CDR3 DNA sequence: TGTGCCAGTAGTACTACCTCGCGGGGCGACCCGAAGGAGCAGTACTTC. The chain joins TRBV19 to TRBJ2-7; possible D gene TRBD2, 6 bases. In germline, CDR1 is LNHDA, CDR2 SQIVND (reference sequence). V lost 4 bases and J lost 7, with 23 bases in between. CDR3 length equals 16 residues.

The chain has TRBV7-3 and TRBJ2-3; TRBD1 matches at 11 bases. The CDR3 runs 16 residues. CDR1 is SGHTA, CDR2 FQGTGA, per germline. Trimming cost V 6 bases and J 4 bases; bases outside gene matches: 9. The CDR3 protein is CASSSADRGLADTQYF. The CDR3 DNA reads as TGTGCCAGCAGTTCCGCGGACAGGGGGCTTGCAGATACGCAGTATTTT.

The chain links TRBV21-1 to TRBJ1-5; the D call in the table, TRBD1, was not verified against the DNA. TRBV21-1 is classified as a pseudogene. The CDR3 is made up of 17 amino acids. CDR3 DNA sequence: TGTGCCAGCAGCATACGCCGCGGGACAGGTAACAATCAGCCCCAGCATTTT. Encoded protein: CASSIRRGTGNNQPQHF.

The chain combines TRBV15 with TRBJ2-5; perhaps TRBD1 as D (6 bases). CDR1 is LNHNV, CDR2 YYDKDF, per germline (reference sequence). The CDR3 is 14 amino acids. The V gene lost 6 bases and the J gene lost 4 bases, with 15 bases spanning the gap. The CDR3 loop is CATSSEVGAETQYF. DNA for the CDR3: TGTGCCACCAGTAGCGAGGTGGGGGCAGAGACCCAGTACTTC.

This chain uses TRBV6-5 with TRBJ1-1; 7 bases map to TRBD1. CDR1 is MNHEY, CDR2 SVGAGI, per germline. The CDR3 sequence is 14 residues long. J lost 7 bases, V lost 7 bases, and 12 bases had no gene match. For the CDR3, the DNA is TGTGCCAGCACCATGGGACAGACCTTTGGTGAAGCTTTCTTT. It is translated as CASTMGQTFGEAFF.

The J gene is TRBJ1-3, the V gene TRBV6-5, with D uncertain. Trimming cost V 4 bases and J 5 bases, with 3 bases left between them. CDR1 is MNHEY and CDR2 is SVGAGI in the germline V gene. The CDR3 runs 11 residues. CDR3 DNA sequence: TGTGCCAGCAGTTGGCGAAACACCATATATTTT. Amino acids: CASSWRNTIYF.

V and J are TRBV7-8 and TRBJ1-2; D is possibly TRBD1 (6 bases). The CDR3 runs 15 residues. V lost 2 bases and J lost 3, with 13 bases in between. CDR1 and CDR2 (germline): SGHVS, FQNEAQ. The CDR3 coding sequence is TGTGCCAGCAGCTTAAATATAGGGGGTGACTATGGCTACACCTTC. It codes for CASSLNIGGDYGYTF.

The chain links TRBV13 to TRBJ2-3; a weak D match, TRBD2 (6 bases). CDR1 is PRHDT and CDR2 is FYEKMQ in the germline V gene (reference sequence). Trimming took off 2 bases at V and 0 bases at J, with 18 bases between the two ends. The CDR3 length is 18 residues. The CDR3 is CASSLRLAFGTSTDTQYF. CDR3 bases: TGTGCCAGCAGCTTAAGGCTAGCGTTCGGGACTAGCACAGATACGCAGTATTTT.

The rearrangement links TRBV25-1 to TRBJ2-2, with 11 bases matching TRBD1. Trimming removed 6 bases from V and 5 bases from J; junction bases left unmatched: 8. Germline loops: CDR1 MGHDK, CDR2 SYGVNS. CDR3 size: 16 residues. This CDR3 reads CASSPGQGAWTGELFF. For the CDR3, the DNA is TGTGCCAGCAGCCCAGGACAGGGGGCTTGGACCGGGGAGCTGTTTTTT.

The chain joins TRBV2 to TRBJ1-3; TRBD1 agrees at 8 bases. The V segment lost 2 bases and the J segment 1 base; nucleotides outside the gene matches: 16. The germline gives CDR1 SNHLY, CDR2 FYNNEI. This CDR3 comprises 20 residues. CDR3 bases: TGTGCCAGCAGTGAAAGCGGTACATCACCAGGGGGCACTTCTGGAAACACCATATATTTT. Its protein is CASSESGTSPGGTSGNTIYF.